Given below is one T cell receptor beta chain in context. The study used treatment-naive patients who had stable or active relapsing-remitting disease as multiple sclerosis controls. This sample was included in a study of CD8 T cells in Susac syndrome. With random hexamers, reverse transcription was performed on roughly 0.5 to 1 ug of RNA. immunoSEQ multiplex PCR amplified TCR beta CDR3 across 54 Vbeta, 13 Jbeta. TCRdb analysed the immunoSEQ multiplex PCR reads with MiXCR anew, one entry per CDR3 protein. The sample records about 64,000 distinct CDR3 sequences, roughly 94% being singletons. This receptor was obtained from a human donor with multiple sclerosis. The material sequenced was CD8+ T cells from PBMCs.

In nucleotides, the CDR3 is TGTGCCAGCAAACGGGGACAGGGCGATACGCAGTATTTT. Translation gives CASKRGQGDTQYF. This chain connects TRBV9 to TRBJ2-3; the match to TRBD1 covers 9 bases. The trim removed 6 bases at V and 6 bases at J, leaving 5 bases unmatched. The CDR3 length is 13 residues. Germline lookup yields CDR1 SGDLS and CDR2 YYNGEE.